The rows below give T cell receptor beta chains drawn from one sample of a study of T cells in localized non-small cell lung cancer. Clones were read by immunoSEQ multiplex PCR, and TCRdb kept only the in-frame ones, dropping some. The data show tens of thousands of clones, roughly 80% seen once. The input for sequencing was peripheral blood, taken before any cancer treatment. These receptors originate from a man aged 40-75 years with stage I squamous cell lung carcinoma. CDR3s include the opening cysteine and the closing phenylalanine or tryptophan. Each record gives: clone size, D gene, J gene, V gene, CDR3 DNA, CDR3 protein. The D gene is left open where the match is weak. Size is stated for part of the rows, as once, few or many counts, or as a class when the clone is expanded.

abundance: once; d_gene: .; j_gene: TRBJ1-4; v_gene: TRBV9; CDR3nt: TGTGCCAGCAGCGTAGGGGGACCTGCAACTAATGAAAAACTGTTTTTT; CDR3aa: CASSVGGPATNEKLFF
abundance: .; d_gene: TRBD1; j_gene: TRBJ1-4; v_gene: TRBV30; CDR3nt: TGTGCCTGGAGTGTAAGGACAGGGGGATATGAAAAACTGTTTTTT; CDR3aa: CAWSVRTGGYEKLFF
abundance: few; d_gene: TRBD1; j_gene: TRBJ2-3; v_gene: TRBV5-6; CDR3nt: TGTGCCAGCAGCCTTGGGATGGGACAGGGAGTCCATTTT; CDR3aa: CASSLGMGQGVHF
abundance: .; d_gene: TRBD2; j_gene: TRBJ2-1; v_gene: TRBV6-6; CDR3nt: TGTGCCAGCTCCCCTTCGGGGGGGCCCCATGAGCAGTTCTTC; CDR3aa: CASSPSGGPHEQFF
abundance: .; d_gene: .; j_gene: TRBJ1-2; v_gene: TRBV6-5; CDR3nt: TGTGCCAGCAGTTACTCCGAGGGGACATATGGCTACACCTTC; CDR3aa: CASSYSEGTYGYTF
abundance: .; d_gene: .; j_gene: TRBJ1-1; v_gene: TRBV7-8; CDR3nt: TGTGCCAGCAGCTTAGTCCCCAACACTGAAGCTTTCTTT; CDR3aa: CASSLVPNTEAFF
abundance: .; d_gene: TRBD2; j_gene: TRBJ2-3; v_gene: TRBV9; CDR3nt: TGTGCCAGCAGCGTAGAAAGCGGGGGCACAGATACGCAGTATTTT; CDR3aa: CASSVESGGTDTQYF
abundance: .; d_gene: .; j_gene: TRBJ2-7; v_gene: TRBV7-9; CDR3nt: TGTGCCAGCAGCTTTAAGGGTAACGAGCAGTACTTC; CDR3aa: CASSFKGNEQYF
abundance: .; d_gene: .; j_gene: TRBJ1-1; v_gene: TRBV6-5; CDR3nt: TGTGCCAGCAGTTACAGGGAGATGGACACTGAAGCTTTCTTT; CDR3aa: CASSYREMDTEAFF
abundance: .; d_gene: TRBD1; j_gene: TRBJ1-1; v_gene: TRBV7-9; CDR3nt: TGTGCCAGCAGCAGAAATACAGGGGGTCTAGAAGCTTTCTTT; CDR3aa: CASSRNTGGLEAFF
abundance: .; d_gene: .; j_gene: TRBJ1-1; v_gene: TRBV19; CDR3nt: TGTGCCAGTAGATGGACAGCCTGGGACACTGAAGCTTTCTTT; CDR3aa: CASRWTAWDTEAFF
abundance: .; d_gene: TRBD2; j_gene: TRBJ2-1; v_gene: TRBV9; CDR3nt: TGTGCCAGCGCTAGCGGGGGGCAGGGCAATGAGCAGTTCTTC; CDR3aa: CASASGGQGNEQFF
abundance: .; d_gene: .; j_gene: TRBJ2-7; v_gene: TRBV15; CDR3nt: TGTGCCACCAGATTGTACTACTCAGGGTACGAGCAGTACTTC; CDR3aa: CATRLYYSGYEQYF
abundance: .; d_gene: TRBD2; j_gene: TRBJ2-7; v_gene: TRBV6-5; CDR3nt: TGTGCCAGCAGTGGTCTGGCGGGGGGCTCCTACGAGCAGTACTTC; CDR3aa: CASSGLAGGSYEQYF
abundance: few; d_gene: .; j_gene: TRBJ2-7; v_gene: TRBV28; CDR3nt: TGTGCCAGCAGTTTGACGGGACGGCAGTACGAGCAGTACTTC; CDR3aa: CASSLTGRQYEQYF
abundance: few; d_gene: .; j_gene: TRBJ2-3; v_gene: TRBV9; CDR3nt: TGTGCCAGCAGCGTAGCTACCACAGATACGCAGTATTTT; CDR3aa: CASSVATTDTQYF
abundance: .; d_gene: .; j_gene: TRBJ1-6; v_gene: TRBV19; CDR3nt: TGTGCCACCGCCGGCATGGGTGATAATTCACCCCTCCACTTT; CDR3aa: CATAGMGDNSPLHF
abundance: .; d_gene: .; j_gene: TRBJ1-1; v_gene: TRBV5-1; CDR3nt: TGCGCCAGCAGCTCTCGACAGTCCAACACTGAAGCTTTCTTT; CDR3aa: CASSSRQSNTEAFF
abundance: few; d_gene: .; j_gene: TRBJ2-5; v_gene: TRBV4-2; CDR3nt: TGTGCCAGCAGCCAAGCTGTAATCCAAGAGACCCAGTACTTC; CDR3aa: CASSQAVIQETQYF
abundance: .; d_gene: .; j_gene: TRBJ1-5; v_gene: TRBV7-9; CDR3nt: TGTGCCAGCAGCTTGGGTGACACCAGCAATCAGCCCCAGCATTTT; CDR3aa: CASSLGDTSNQPQHF
abundance: .; d_gene: .; j_gene: TRBJ1-5; v_gene: TRBV5-1; CDR3nt: TGCGCCAGCAGCTTGGAGGGGGTCCAGCCCCAGCATTTT; CDR3aa: CASSLEGVQPQHF
abundance: .; d_gene: .; j_gene: TRBJ1-6; v_gene: TRBV5-1; CDR3nt: TGCGCCAGCAGCTTGCAAGGTCTGAGCTCCTATAATTCACCCCTCCACTTT; CDR3aa: CASSLQGLSSYNSPLHF
abundance: .; d_gene: .; j_gene: TRBJ2-7; v_gene: TRBV2; CDR3nt: TGTGCCAGCAGTCGACTAAACGAGCAGTACTTC; CDR3aa: CASSRLNEQYF
abundance: .; d_gene: .; j_gene: TRBJ2-3; v_gene: TRBV9; CDR3nt: TGTGCCAGCAGCCCCCCTTCGGCCACAGATACGCAGTATTTT; CDR3aa: CASSPPSATDTQYF